These T cell receptor beta chains were read from a single sample in a study of T cell responses to AZD1222 COVID-19 vaccine. Sequencing was performed with immunoSEQ multiplex PCR; in TCRdb, only in-frame clones are kept and a portion is missing. The sample includes approximately 150,000 clones, roughly 90% of them seen just once. Here the sequenced sample was peripheral blood, taken 28 days after the second AZD1222 dose. These receptors came from an adult who received the AZD1222 COVID-19 vaccine. The CDR3 runs from the conserved cysteine through the conserved F or W. D genes are given only for firm matches. The listing skips clone size in some rows; elsewhere it reads once, few, many or a size class.

clone_size j_call d_call v_call cdr3_aa cdr3_nt
NA TRBJ1-3 NA TRBV7-2 CASLETIGGNTIYF TGTGCCAGCCTTGAAACTATTGGGGGAAACACCATATATTTT
NA TRBJ1-1 TRBD1 TRBV20-1 CSAGTGTEAFF TGCAGTGCAGGGACAGGGACTGAAGCTTTCTTT
NA TRBJ2-6 TRBD1 TRBV28 CASSSQTGGAITGANVLTF TGTGCCAGCAGTTCACAGACAGGGGGCGCAATAACCGGGGCCAACGTCCTGACTTTC
NA TRBJ2-3 TRBD2 TRBV5-1 CASSTVHRTSGTDTQYF TGCGCCAGCAGCACGGTACACAGGACTAGCGGCACAGATACGCAGTATTTT
NA TRBJ2-1 TRBD2 TRBV11-2 CASSSIRGLESYNEQFF TGTGCCAGCAGCTCAATACGTGGACTAGAATCCTACAATGAGCAGTTCTTC
once TRBJ1-6 NA TRBV5-1 CASSLAPPGEHNSPLHF TGCGCCAGCAGCTTGGCCCCTCCCGGGGAGCATAATTCACCCCTCCACTTT
NA TRBJ1-1 NA TRBV2 CASSEARRASAEAFF TGTGCCAGCAGTGAAGCTCGCAGGGCGTCAGCTGAAGCTTTCTTT
NA TRBJ2-2 NA TRBV24-1 CATSGIGITGELFF TGTGCCACCAGTGGGATAGGTATCACCGGGGAGCTGTTTTTT
few TRBJ2-3 TRBD1 TRBV2 CASSGGTGGLDTQYF TGTGCCAGCAGTGGAGGGACAGGGGGCTTGGATACGCAGTATTTT
NA TRBJ1-3 TRBD1 TRBV9 CASSEGASGSGNTIYF TGTGCCAGCAGCGAGGGGGCGTCAGGTTCTGGAAACACCATATATTTT
NA TRBJ1-5 NA TRBV5-1 CASDPRGGRGNQPQHF TGCGCCAGTGACCCCCGGGGTGGGAGAGGCAATCAGCCCCAGCATTTT
NA TRBJ1-2 NA TRBV30 CALQGSKSNYGYTF TGTGCCCTTCAGGGATCGAAGTCTAACTATGGCTACACCTTC
NA TRBJ1-4 NA TRBV5-1 CASSLDRPGDEKLFF TGCGCCAGCAGCTTAGACAGGCCCGGGGATGAAAAACTGTTTTTT
once TRBJ1-6 TRBD1 TRBV5-1 CASSPGQGFSPLHF TGCGCCAGCAGCCCGGGACAGGGCTTTTCACCCCTCCACTTT
NA TRBJ1-5 NA TRBV7-2 CASSLGQGSNQPQHF TGTGCCAGCAGCTTAGGTCAGGGTAGCAATCAGCCCCAGCATTTT
NA TRBJ1-4 NA TRBV25-1 CASSESGSGEKLFF TGTGCCAGCAGTGAATCGGGGAGTGGGGAAAAACTGTTTTTT
once TRBJ1-2 NA TRBV12-3/TRBV12-4 CASSSRLGPRYTF TGTGCCAGCAGTTCCCGGTTGGGCCCGCGCTACACCTTC
NA TRBJ1-4 NA TRBV2 CASLGRGNEKLFF TGTGCCAGCCTGGGACGGGGAAATGAAAAACTGTTTTTT
few TRBJ1-1 NA TRBV7-6 CASSLAGSHVEAFF TGTGCCAGCAGCTTAGCGGGCAGCCATGTGGAAGCTTTCTTT
NA TRBJ1-3 NA TRBV7-9 CASSPSFSGNTIYF TGTGCCAGCAGTCCGAGTTTCTCTGGAAACACCATATATTTT
once TRBJ1-1 NA TRBV28 CASSTPGRSEAFF TGTGCCAGCAGTACCCCGGGCAGGAGTGAAGCTTTCTTT
NA TRBJ1-2 NA TRBV6-5 CASSPRGGDGYTF TGTGCCAGCAGCCCCAGAGGGGGGGATGGCTACACCTTC
few TRBJ2-7 TRBD2 TRBV18 CASSPTLAGAYEQYF TGTGCCAGCTCACCAACTCTAGCGGGAGCCTACGAGCAGTACTTC
NA TRBJ1-4 TRBD1 TRBV7-8 CASSRDRGATNEKLFF TGTGCCAGCAGCCGAGACAGGGGAGCAACTAATGAAAAACTGTTTTTT
NA TRBJ1-5 NA TRBV30 CAWSVQGGLGLRRNQPQHF TGTGCCTGGAGTGTACAAGGGGGGCTGGGGCTAAGAAGAAATCAGCCCCAGCATTTT
NA TRBJ1-4 TRBD1 TRBV19 CASSPRDRGRANEKLFF TGTGCCAGTAGTCCCCGGGACAGGGGGCGGGCTAATGAAAAACTGTTTTTT
NA TRBJ2-1 TRBD1 TRBV19 CASSSGQGVYNEQFF TGTGCCAGTAGTTCGGGACAGGGGGTCTACAATGAGCAGTTCTTC
NA TRBJ1-1 TRBD1 TRBV5-1 CASSGMTGGYTEAFF TGCGCCAGCAGCGGGATGACAGGGGGATACACTGAAGCTTTCTTT
NA TRBJ2-2 TRBD1 TRBV28 CASRMGQPANTGELFF TGTGCCAGCAGAATGGGACAGCCTGCGAACACCGGGGAGCTGTTTTTT
NA TRBJ2-7 NA TRBV30 CAGALNRAEQYF TGTGCCGGAGCCTTGAACAGGGCCGAGCAGTACTTC
NA TRBJ1-2 NA TRBV2 CASRVAGQRNYGYTF TGTGCCAGCAGAGTCGCCGGACAGCGTAACTATGGCTACACCTTC
NA TRBJ2-5 NA TRBV28 CASWGGTREETQYF TGTGCCAGCTGGGGCGGGACGCGTGAAGAGACCCAGTACTTC
NA TRBJ1-3 NA TRBV28 CASSLFRTSGNTIYF TGTGCCAGCAGTTTATTTAGGACCTCTGGAAACACCATATATTTT
NA TRBJ1-3 NA TRBV18 CASFQGRTGNTIYF TGTGCCAGCTTCCAGGGTCGTACTGGAAACACCATATATTTT
NA TRBJ1-1 TRBD1 TRBV10-1 CASSMGQHTEAFF TGCGCCAGCAGTATGGGACAGCACACTGAAGCTTTCTTT
NA TRBJ1-1 NA TRBV6-5 CASSGRGGTEAFF TGTGCCAGCTCTGGGCGGGGCGGCACTGAAGCTTTCTTT
NA TRBJ1-2 NA TRBV6-6 CASRYENSNYGYTF TGTGCCAGCAGGTATGAGAACAGCAACTATGGCTACACCTTC
NA TRBJ1-1 NA TRBV10-2 CASSPSLGAFF TGCGCCAGCAGTCCCTCCTTGGGAGCTTTCTTT
NA TRBJ1-1 TRBD1 TRBV19 CASSPHGRDSEAFF TGTGCCAGTAGCCCTCATGGCCGGGACAGTGAAGCTTTCTTT
NA TRBJ2-1 NA TRBV27 CASSLLDSYNEQFF TGTGCCAGCAGTCTTTTGGACTCCTACAATGAGCAGTTCTTC
few TRBJ1-2 TRBD1 TRBV10-3 CAIRGQTHSSYGYTF TGTGCCATCAGGGGACAGACCCATTCTAGCTATGGCTACACCTTC
NA TRBJ1-4 NA TRBV18 CASSATGTNEKLFF TGTGCCAGCTCTGCGACAGGCACTAATGAAAAACTGTTTTTT
NA TRBJ1-3 NA TRBV14 CASSQSSGQRSRNTIYF TGTGCCAGCAGCCAGTCCTCCGGACAGAGGAGCAGAAACACCATATATTTT
few TRBJ2-3 TRBD1 TRBV6-6 CASSYSRQGTDTQYF TGTGCCAGCAGTTACTCGAGACAGGGAACAGATACGCAGTATTTT
few TRBJ1-2 TRBD1 TRBV6-5 CASSYVRGAGYTF TGTGCCAGCAGTTACGTCAGGGGGGCTGGCTACACCTTC
NA TRBJ2-3 TRBD1 TRBV4-3 CASSQDKAGGRSQYF TGCGCCAGCAGCCAAGACAAGGCAGGGGGTAGATCGCAGTATTTT
NA TRBJ2-1 TRBD1 TRBV5-5 CASSVNGQDYNEQFF TGTGCCAGCAGCGTTAACGGACAGGACTACAATGAGCAGTTCTTC
NA TRBJ2-2 NA TRBV18 CASSPREFLNTGELFF TGTGCCAGCTCACCTCGGGAATTTTTGAACACCGGGGAGCTGTTTTTT
NA TRBJ2-2 TRBD2 TRBV10-3 CAISEPGLADTGELFF TGTGCCATCAGTGAGCCGGGACTAGCGGACACCGGGGAGCTGTTTTTT
NA TRBJ2-3 TRBD2 TRBV2 CASKGTSGGPRGQYF TGTGCCAGCAAGGGGACTAGCGGGGGCCCACGGGGGCAGTATTTT
NA TRBJ1-1 NA TRBV27 CASRRPSDTEAFF TGTGCCAGCAGACGGCCCAGCGACACTGAAGCTTTCTTT
once TRBJ2-6 NA TRBV7-2 CASSRDSSGANVLTF TGTGCCAGCAGCCGCGACAGCTCTGGGGCCAACGTCCTGACTTTC